This T cell receptor beta chain was documented in a study of shared clonotypes between healthy human individuals. The study's findings and limits: Naive subsets usually exceeded memory subsets in estimated richness. With few donors, the genetic and exposure-history diversity represented was limited.

CD45RA-negative memory and CD45RA+ naive subsets were split from the CD4+ cells. TCRdb's table, derived via immunoSEQ multiplex PCR, lists solely in-frame clones and lacks some. The data hold a few million clones, with approximately 93% observed a single time. On this clone itself: Antigen unknown.

Germline values: CDR1 LNHNV, CDR2 YYDKDF (reference sequence). Trimming left V 5 bases short and J 7 bases short, with 17 bases between. The CDR3 runs 14 residues. The TCR comes from a man between 18 and 29 years old in good health. Some clones in this sample may be carry-over from other donors' samples. V and J are TRBV15 and TRBJ1-2; D might be TRBD1 (6 bases). The sample comprised naive CD4+ T cells from PBMCs. The sample's subset: CD45RA+ positively selected. CDR3 sequence (DNA): TGTGCCACCAGCTCCAGAAGGGGGGATACTGGCTACACCTTC. This sequence encodes CATSSRRGDTGYTF.